This T cell receptor (beta chain) was captured by sequencing in a study of T-cell memory formation after mild COVID-19. This clonotype was picked up a small number of times. Trimming at V came to 3 bases and at J to 1 base, leaving 11 bases not matched to a gene. This CDR3 is 17 amino acids long. Looked up from germline, CDR1 is SEHNR and CDR2 is FQNEAQ (reference sequence). UMIs and sample barcodes were carried by the TCR alpha and TCR beta cDNA libraries that 5'RACE produced using constant-segment primers. TCRdb re-analysed the 5' RACE reads in MiXCR, keeping a single row per CDR3 protein. The sample includes about 120,000 distinct CDR3 sequences, 16% of them seen just once.

The V call is TRBV7-9, the J call TRBJ1-1; 7 bases are a match to TRBD1. The clonotype originates from an adult woman who had mild COVID-19 (a few samples of this study predate the infection). Cell type and time point are not known. Sample: PBMCs or a T cell subset sorted from them (not recorded which). CDR3 sequence: CASSFPTITGANTEAFF. CDR3 sequence (DNA): TGTGCCAGCAGCTTTCCTACTATTACAGGGGCGAACACTGAAGCTTTCTTT.